The present TCR beta chain was sequenced within a study of shared clonotypes between healthy human individuals. Findings and limits, study-wide: Naive CD4 clonotype sharing across a few donors was about 5%. Few donors limited the genetic and exposure-history diversity represented.

Researchers partitioned CD4+ cells into CD45RA+ naive and CD45RA-negative memory subsets. This clone came up a few times. Its antigen is undetermined. The germline gives CDR1 MNHEY, CDR2 SMNVEV (reference sequence). The CDR3 length is 12 residues. Trimming took 8 bases from V and 4 from J, leaving 11 bases between them. TCRdb keeps only in-frame clones here, not all; method: immunoSEQ multiplex PCR. The profile shows approximately 1,000,000 clones, around 82% of them singletons. Sample: memory CD4+ T cells from PBMCs. Indicated subset: CD45RA-negative fraction. The receptor's source is a man younger than 35 in good health. Some clones in this sample may be carry-over from other donors' samples. The chain combines TRBV27 with TRBJ1-2, with D perhaps matching TRBD1 (6 bases). The CDR3 DNA sequence: TGTGCCAGCGTTGACAGGTCCTATGGCTACACCTTC. It codes for CASVDRSYGYTF.